This T cell receptor (beta chain) was documented in a study of T cells expressing NK-cell markers (dated by TCRdb to 2019 to 2021). Describing the broader study: About eight donors provided sorted CD3+CD56+NKG2C+, CD3+CD56+NKG2C- and CD3+CD56-NKG2C+ T-cell subsets, whose TCR beta-chain repertoires were profiled. Of the eight sequenced donors, seven were found to be HCMV-seropositive and one was found to be HCMV-seronegative. Illumina HiSeq 2000/2500, MiSeq or NextSeq was used to sequence libraries as 2 x 150 bp reads. All eight donors whose samples were sequenced were randomly selected healthy volunteers, three of them men and five women.

Taken from the germline V gene, the CDR1 and CDR2 loops are SGHAT and FQNNGV. From the cysteine through the phenylalanine, the CDR3 covers 15 amino acids. Only the protein is available. Findings and caveats that apply to the study as a whole: In roughly 6 donors, the dominant CD3+CD56+NKG2C+ clonotypes were among the top 10 CD8+ clonotypes and accounted for roughly 1.0-7.0% of CD8+ T cells. Those dominant clonotypes were again the most abundant among CD3+CD56-NKG2C+ cells in a few donors, at 28.3-60.1%. Whether the expanded NKG2C-expressing T cell clones were specific for HCMV antigens was left unclear.

About this clonotype: This clone's antigen is unknown.

To determine HCMV serostatus, a commercial ELISA kit was used to detect HCMV-specific IgG in serum. Ficoll density gradient centrifugation was used to isolate peripheral blood mononuclear cells from blood. TCRdb records Illumina HiSeq 2000 as the sequencer. TCR beta cDNA libraries were prepared using 5'RACE template switching, which introduced a universal primer site and unique molecular identifiers. cDNA synthesis was primed from the TCR beta constant segment and was followed by two successive PCR amplification steps. The study's own analysis went as follows. MIGEC was used to demultiplex reads and group the reads by UMI, and MiTCR was used to assemble and quantify clonotypes. Only TCR cDNA sequences supported by at least two reads were kept to exclude erroneous sequences. Downstream repertoire analysis used the tcR package, and clonotypes were matched across fractions by CDR3 nucleotide sequence plus V segment. Antigen specificity was annotated against VDJdb with VDJmatch, allowing one amino acid substitution in CDR3. The reads were reprocessed in TCRdb, with one entry per CDR3 protein sequence and no accompanying DNA. TCRdb's processing, not the authors', yielded these V and J calls. The record for this sample contains some 500,000 distinct CDR3 sequences. The top ten clones comprise more than 1.4% of the sample.

This clonotype was sampled from a woman aged 45-65 years in good health. Donor details come from another sample of the same person, matched by shared clones. The specimen sequenced was blood T cells: a sorted CD56 or NKG2C T cell subset, CD4+ or CD8+ T cells, or bulk PBMC T cells (not recorded which). The chain is made from TRBV11-2 and TRBJ2-1; TCRdb gives TRBD2 as the D gene, but with no DNA this cannot be confirmed. The CDR3 sequence is CASSSGLGLAHEQFF.